What follows describes a single T cell receptor (beta chain). The antigen is undetermined. Data came from immunoSEQ multiplex PCR; TCRdb stores just in-frame clones and leaves some out. Here the sample spans roughly 5,000 clones, 60% to 85% being singletons. Genomic DNA came from frozen unsorted single-cell suspensions. Trimming took 7 bases from V and 3 from J, leaving 13 bases between them. Germline V gene data show CDR1 as SGHRS and CDR2 as YFSETQ. The CDR3 sequence is 13 residues long. The record originates from a study of immune cell composition in non-small cell lung cancer. Looking at the study overall: Most cases were lung adenocarcinoma or squamous cell carcinoma. Broader study findings: It was not proven that tumour-reactive clones equal dominant tumour-associated clones.

The sequenced sample was lung tumor tissue. The source of this sequence is a human donor with non-small cell lung cancer. V is TRBV5-1 and J is TRBJ1-2; D possibly corresponds to TRBD1 (5 bases). This CDR3 reads CASARGDDYGYTF. CDR3 nucleotide sequence: TGCGCCAGCGCCCGGGGGGATGACTATGGCTACACCTTC.